This T cell receptor (beta chain) was recorded in a study of cytomegalovirus exposure and HLA in healthy donors. Researchers ran the PCR with 60 Vbeta and 13 Jbeta primers. TCRdb keeps only in-frame clones here, not all; method: immunoSEQ multiplex PCR. The sample records 150,000 to 200,000 clones, around 79% being singletons. The source is a woman aged 40-49 years in good health and CMV-seronegative. The sample comprised PBMCs.

The CDR3 protein is CASRPGGDYGYTF. DNA for the CDR3: TGTGCCAGCAGACCTGGAGGGGACTATGGCTACACCTTC. The rearrangement links TRBV6-1 to TRBJ1-2; D possibly corresponds to TRBD1 (5 bases). V was pared by 6 bases and J by 3 bases, with 11 bases between. From germline, CDR1 is MNHNS and CDR2 SASEGT. CDR3 length equals 13 residues.